These 18 T cell receptor beta chains were all obtained from the same sample, sequenced in a study of graft-versus-host responses after intestinal transplantation. These receptors' antigens are unknown. Using immunoSEQ multiplex PCR, the repertoire was profiled, and TCRdb retains in-frame clones only, with some absent. Here the sample spans some 92,000 clones, roughly 92% being singletons. Source: unstimulated CD4+ T cells sorted from spleen or lymph node cells, taken before intestinal transplant. These receptor sequences come from a human donor who received an intestinal transplant.

The chain links TRBV28 to TRBJ1-3; 7 bases are a match to TRBD1. Germline CDR1 is MDHEN and CDR2 is SYDVKM. There are 15 residues in the CDR3. V lost 4 bases, J lost 4 bases, and 7 bases stayed unmatched. The CDR3: CASSSGGGAGNTIYF. The CDR3 bases are TGTGCCAGCAGTTCAGGGGGGGGAGCAGGAAACACCATATATTTT.

This clone is a singleton in its sample. The V call is TRBV5-1, the J call TRBJ1-1; the match to TRBD1 covers 8 bases. The germline V gene has CDR1 SGHRS and CDR2 YFSETQ. The CDR3 length is 15 residues. V lost 0 bases, J lost 5 bases, and 6 bases stayed unmatched. CDR3 nucleotide sequence: TGCGCCAGCAGCTTGGCGCAGGGGGCTTTGACTGAAGCTTTCTTT. Protein product: CASSLAQGALTEAFF.

The J gene is TRBJ1-1, the V gene TRBV5-1; TRBD1 is a possible D gene (6 bases). V lost 0 bases to trimming and J lost 3 bases, with 12 bases between them. CDR3 size: 15 residues. Germline CDR1 and CDR2: SGHRS and YFSETQ. This chain's CDR3 is CASSLAGQPYTEAFF. CDR3 DNA sequence: TGCGCCAGCAGCTTGGCTGGACAGCCCTACACTGAAGCTTTCTTT.

The genes are TRBV5-6 and TRBJ2-5, with 7 nucleotides matching TRBD1. Germline V gives CDR1 SGHDT, CDR2 YYEEEE. The V and J ends lost 4 bases and 5 bases, in that order; junction bases with no gene match: 11. This CDR3 region has 15 residues. The CDR3 DNA is TGTGCCAGCAGCAGACGACAGGGAATGCGGGAGACCCAGTACTTC. Protein product: CASSRRQGMRETQYF.

This rearrangement joins TRBV19 to TRBJ1-5; D may be TRBD1 (5 bases). The CDR3 is made up of 15 amino acids. Trimming removed 3 bases from V and 5 bases from J, with 14 bases in between. Germline assignment: CDR1 LNHDA and CDR2 SQIVND (reference sequence). The DNA for the CDR3 is TGTGCCAGTAGTATTGGTGGGGCAGTCTATCAGCCCCAGCATTTT. Its translation is CASSIGGAVYQPQHF.

This clone was observed a handful of times. The CDR3 region has the DNA TGTGCCAGCAGCCCGGGACAGGGGCGTGAAAAACTGTTTTTT. Translating gives CASSPGQGREKLFF. The chain combines TRBV6-6 with TRBJ1-4, with TRBD1 matching 10 bases. Germline V CDR1 and CDR2: MNHNY, SVGAGI (reference sequence). V dropped 6 bases and J dropped 7; count of bases not matched to a gene: 5. The CDR3 spans 14 residues.

The chain couples TRBV7-6 to TRBJ2-5; no reliable D call. The germline gives CDR1 SGHVS, CDR2 FNYEAQ. The CDR3 covers 12 residues. The V and J ends lost 1 base and 4 bases respectively, with 4 bases between them. Written as DNA, the CDR3 is TGTGCCAGCAGCTTAGACGGAGAGACCCAGTACTTC. Translating gives CASSLDGETQYF. Using reference TRBV7-6 and TRBJ2-5 for the parts outside the CDR3, the full variable domain is GAGVSQSPRYKVTKRGQDVALRCDPISGHVSLYWYRQALGQGPEFLTYFNYEAQQDKSGLPNDRFSAERPEGSISTLTIQRTEQRDSAMYRCASSLDGETQYFGPGTRLLVL.

The chain joins TRBV2 to TRBJ2-4; TRBD1 aligns across 7 bases. Unmatched junction bases numbered 10, after V lost 6 bases and J lost 2 bases. Germline CDR1 and CDR2: SNHLY and FYNNEI. This CDR3 is 16 amino acids long. CDR3 loop: CASRRGTARSKNIQYF. The CDR3 DNA follows: TGTGCCAGCAGGAGGGGGACAGCGCGATCCAAAAACATTCAGTACTTC.

The V gene is TRBV6-6, the J gene TRBJ1-1; a possible D gene is TRBD1 (5 bases). The CDR3 has 14 amino acids. V was pared by 0 bases and J by 3 bases, with 8 bases between. Germline-derived CDR1 and CDR2 are MNHNY and SVGAGI (reference sequence). This CDR3 reads CASSYSAGDTEAFF. CDR3 bases: TGTGCCAGCAGTTACTCGGCGGGGGACACTGAAGCTTTCTTT.

The V and J genes are TRBV11-3 and TRBJ2-6; possible D gene TRBD2, 5 bases. In germline, CDR1 is SGHNT, CDR2 YENEEA. The CDR3 runs 15 residues. Trimming left V 5 bases short and J 0 bases short, with 8 bases between. The chain's CDR3 is CASSAGDSGANVLTF. In DNA form, the CDR3 reads TGTGCCAGCAGCGCCGGGGACTCTGGGGCCAACGTCCTGACTTTC.

This sequence joins TRBV29-1 and TRBJ1-1, with 11 bases fitting TRBD1. Germline values: CDR1 SQVTM, CDR2 ANQGSEA. CDR3 length equals 13 residues. V was clipped by 7 bases and J by 5 bases; unmatched bases: 6. The CDR3 region is CSGGQGASTEAFF. The CDR3 coding sequence is TGCAGCGGCGGACAGGGGGCGAGTACTGAAGCTTTCTTT.

This sequence joins TRBV5-4 and TRBJ2-2; D is perhaps TRBD1 (6 bases). The CDR3 extends over 15 amino acids. Per germline, CDR1 SGHNT and CDR2 YYREEE (reference sequence). V was clipped by 4 bases and J by 7 bases, with 17 bases between them. The CDR3 spells CASSLDQQGHGELFF. In DNA form, the CDR3 reads TGTGCCAGCAGCCTCGACCAACAGGGACACGGGGAGCTGTTTTTT.

Points on this clone: Additional DNA sequences in this sample encode the identical CDR3. The rearrangement joins TRBV7-6 to TRBJ2-1; D call uncertain. Between the trimmed V and J ends, which lost 5 bases and 7 bases, there was a span of 12 bases. From germline, CDR1 is SGHVS and CDR2 FNYEAQ. This CDR3 comprises 13 residues. CDR3 DNA: TGTGCCAGCAGCCCCATCGTCTCAAATGAGCAGTTCTTC. It specifies CASSPIVSNEQFF.

V usage is TRBV5-5 and J usage is TRBJ2-7, with D hard to call. The CDR3 loop spans 13 amino acids. V gave up 2 bases and J gave up 6 bases, with 12 bases separating them. Germline values: CDR1 SGHKS, CDR2 YYEKEE (reference sequence). The CDR3 DNA is TGTGCCAGCAGCTTTAGTTGGGGTTCCGAGCAGTACTTC. Translating it yields CASSFSWGSEQYF.

V usage is TRBV11-2 and J usage is TRBJ2-1; 16 nucleotides line up with TRBD2. With V trimmed by 5 bases and J by 16 bases, 8 bases remained unmatched. Germline V CDR1 and CDR2: SGHAT, FQNNGV. CDR3 length equals 14 residues. The CDR3 DNA follows: TGTGCCAGCAGCCCCGAGGGACTAGCGGGAGGGGGATTCTTC. It encodes CASSPEGLAGGGFF.

The chain has TRBV9 and TRBJ2-3; 7 bases are a match to TRBD2. J gave up 1 base and V 0 bases, and 8 bases lay outside the gene matches. Germline CDR1 and CDR2: SGDLS and YYNGEE. CDR3 length equals 17 residues. In DNA form, the CDR3 reads TGTGCCAGCAGCGTAGGTTGGGGAGGGACTGGCACAGATACGCAGTATTTT. Encoded protein: CASSVGWGGTGTDTQYF. Supplemented by reference TRBV9 and TRBJ2-3, the full variable domain reads DSGVTQTPKHLITATGQRVTLRCSPRSGDLSVYWYQQSLDQGLQFLIQYYNGEERAKGNILERFSAQQFPDLHSELNLSSLELGDSALYFCASSVGWGGTGTDTQYFGPGTRLTVL.

This rearrangement joins TRBV19 to TRBJ2-7, with 7 bases matching TRBD2. Germline V gene sequence: CDR1 LNHDA, CDR2 SQIVND (reference sequence). The V segment lost 3 bases and the J segment 3 bases; nucleotides outside the gene matches: 5. This CDR3 is 14 amino acids long. The CDR3 loop is CASSMRGSVYEQYF. The CDR3 coding sequence is TGTGCCAGTAGTATGCGCGGGAGTGTCTACGAGCAGTACTTC.

The chain joins TRBV29-1 to TRBJ1-4; 8 nucleotides match TRBD1. Looked up from germline, CDR1 is SQVTM and CDR2 is ANQGSEA. The CDR3 length is 14 residues. With 0 bases clipped from V and 7 bases from J, the junction kept 4 bases outside the gene matches. The CDR3 sequence is CSVEDDGQGEKLFF. The DNA of the CDR3 is TGCAGCGTTGAAGATGACGGACAGGGTGAAAAACTGTTTTTT. The whole variable domain, remainder taken from reference TRBV29-1 and TRBJ1-4, is SAVISQKPSRDICQRGTSLTIQCQVDSQVTMMFWYRQQPGQSLTLIATANQGSEATYESGFVIDKFPISRPNLTFSTLTVSNMSPEDSSIYLCSVEDDGQGEKLFFGSGTQLSVL.